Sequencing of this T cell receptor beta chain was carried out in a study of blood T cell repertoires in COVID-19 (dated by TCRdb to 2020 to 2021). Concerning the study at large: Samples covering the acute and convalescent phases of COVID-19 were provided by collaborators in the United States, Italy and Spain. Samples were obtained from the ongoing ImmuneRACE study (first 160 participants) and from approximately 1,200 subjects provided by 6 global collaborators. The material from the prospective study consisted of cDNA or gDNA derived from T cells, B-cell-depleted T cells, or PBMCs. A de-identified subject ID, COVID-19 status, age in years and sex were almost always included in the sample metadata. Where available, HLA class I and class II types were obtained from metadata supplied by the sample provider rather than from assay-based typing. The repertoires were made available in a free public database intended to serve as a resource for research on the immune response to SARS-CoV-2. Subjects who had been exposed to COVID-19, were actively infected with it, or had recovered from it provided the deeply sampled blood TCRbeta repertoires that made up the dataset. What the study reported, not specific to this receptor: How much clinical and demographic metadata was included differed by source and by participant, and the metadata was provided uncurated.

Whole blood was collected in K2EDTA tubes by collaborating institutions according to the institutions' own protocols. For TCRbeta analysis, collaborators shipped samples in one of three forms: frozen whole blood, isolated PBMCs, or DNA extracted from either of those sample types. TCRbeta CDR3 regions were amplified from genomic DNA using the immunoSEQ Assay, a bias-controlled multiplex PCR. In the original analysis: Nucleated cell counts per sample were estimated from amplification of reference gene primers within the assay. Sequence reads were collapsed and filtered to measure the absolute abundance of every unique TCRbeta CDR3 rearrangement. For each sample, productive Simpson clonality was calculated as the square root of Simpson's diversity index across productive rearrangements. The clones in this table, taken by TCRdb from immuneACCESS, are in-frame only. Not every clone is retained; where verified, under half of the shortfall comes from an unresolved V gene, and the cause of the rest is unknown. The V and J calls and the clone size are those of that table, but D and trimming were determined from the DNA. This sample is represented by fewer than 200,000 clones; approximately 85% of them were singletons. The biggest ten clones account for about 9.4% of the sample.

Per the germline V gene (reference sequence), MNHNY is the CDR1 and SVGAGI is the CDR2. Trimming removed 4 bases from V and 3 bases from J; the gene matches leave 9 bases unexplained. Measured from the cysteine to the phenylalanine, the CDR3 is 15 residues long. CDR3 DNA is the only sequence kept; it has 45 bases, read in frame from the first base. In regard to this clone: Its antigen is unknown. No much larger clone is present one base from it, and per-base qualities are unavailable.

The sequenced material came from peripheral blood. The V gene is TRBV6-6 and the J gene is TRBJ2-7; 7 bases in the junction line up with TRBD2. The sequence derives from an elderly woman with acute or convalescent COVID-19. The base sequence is TGTGCCAGCAGTTCCAGGATAGCGGGCCTCTACGAGCAGTACTTC. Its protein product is CASSSRIAGLYEQYF.